This record concerns one T cell receptor beta chain sequence. The CDR3 does not close with the conserved phenylalanine or tryptophan, likely indicating a read error. This specimen belongs to a study of T cell repertoires in cytomegalovirus infection. Across the study: Both CMV infection and a matching HLA type were indicated by public TCR beta signatures.

MiXCR, applied by TCRdb to the reads, yields one record per CDR3 protein. The data hold nearly 550,000 distinct CDR3 sequences, with approximately 15% observed a single time. The CDR3 sequence is 14 residues long. V was pared by 2 bases and J by 3 bases, with 8 bases between. Germline lookup yields CDR1 MNHNY and CDR2 SVGAGI (reference sequence). The source of this sequence is a human donor in good health (CMV status not recorded). Some clones in this sample may be carry-over from other donors' samples. Sequenced: CD8+ T cells from PBMCs. The chain couples TRBV6-6 to TRBJ1-5; D call uncertain. CDR3 in amino acids: CASSYRQLNQPQHH. CDR3 nucleotide sequence: TGTGCCAGCAGTTACCGTCAACTCAATCAGCCCCAGCATCAT.